The 14 T cell receptor beta chains in this list originate from one sample, sequenced in a study of hypomethylating agent response in myelodysplastic syndrome. The assay was immunoSEQ multiplex PCR, and TCRdb's table has in-frame clones only and misses some. The sample lists some 2,000 clones; roughly four fifths were seen once. Material: bone marrow, obtained before or after starting hypomethylating agent treatment for myelodysplastic syndrome (not recorded which). Receptor source: a human donor with myelodysplastic syndrome.

The chain is built from TRBV6-1 and TRBJ1-1, with TRBD1 matching over 10 bases. Looked up from germline, CDR1 is MNHNS and CDR2 is SASEGT. Trimming removed 0 bases from V and 6 bases from J; junction bases left unmatched: 4. The CDR3 spans 15 residues. The CDR3 reads CASSEAPGQGAEAFF. In nucleotides, the CDR3 is TGTGCCAGCAGTGAAGCTCCAGGACAGGGGGCTGAAGCTTTCTTT.

The rearrangement joins TRBV28 to TRBJ1-5; D is perhaps TRBD1 (5 bases). Germline CDR1 reads MDHEN; CDR2 reads SYDVKM. The CDR3 totals 14 residues. The ends were cut back, 3 bases at V and 6 bases at J, with 12 bases in the middle. In DNA, the CDR3 is TGTGCCAGCAGTTTGGTCAGGGCCTCTCAGCCCCAGCATTTT. The encoded protein is CASSLVRASQPQHF.

The CDR3 spells CASSSRQGAFEETQYF. The DNA for the CDR3 is TGTGCCAGCAGTTCTCGACAGGGGGCTTTCGAGGAGACCCAGTACTTC. The gene calls are TRBV6-5 and TRBJ2-5, with 10 positions matching TRBD1. The junction had 10 bases not matched to a gene; V was cut back by 4 bases and J by 5 bases. From germline, CDR1 is MNHEY and CDR2 SVGAGI. The CDR3 consists of 16 residues.

The chain links TRBV19 to TRBJ2-1; possibly TRBD2 for D (6 bases). In germline, CDR1 is LNHDA, CDR2 SQIVND (reference sequence). V was pared by 7 bases and J by 6 bases, with 13 bases between. The CDR3 extends over 13 amino acids. The CDR3 sequence: CASNMAGINEQFF. CDR3 bases: TGTGCCAGTAATATGGCGGGAATCAATGAGCAGTTCTTC.

This clone was detected once. This sequence joins TRBV19 and TRBJ1-5; no clear D gene. Germline CDR1 and CDR2: LNHDA and SQIVND (reference sequence). Trimming took 3 bases from V and 3 from J, leaving 9 bases between them. This CDR3 has 14 amino acids. CDR3 loop: CASSIMDSNQPQHF. Here the CDR3 DNA reads TGTGCCAGTAGTATTATGGATTCCAATCAGCCCCAGCATTTT.

This rearrangement joins TRBV5-1 to TRBJ2-2; D call uncertain. V was trimmed by 1 base and J by 1 base, leaving 5 bases between them. This CDR3 is 14 amino acids long. Germline assignment: CDR1 SGHRS and CDR2 YFSETQ. The CDR3 coding sequence is TGCGCCAGCAGCTTGCTAGAGAACACCGGGGAGCTGTTTTTT. It translates to CASSLLENTGELFF. The full variable domain, completed using reference TRBV5-1 and TRBJ2-2, is KAGVTQTPRYLIKTRGQQVTLSCSPISGHRSVSWYQQTPGQGLQFLFEYFSETQRNKGNFPGRFSGRQFSNSRSEMNVSTLELGDSALYLCASSLLENTGELFFGEGSRLTVL.

This chain links TRBV18 with TRBJ2-7; D could derive from TRBD1 or TRBD2 (5 bases each). V gave up 3 bases and J gave up 5 bases, with 8 bases separating them. Germline V gene data show CDR1 as KGHSH and CDR2 as LQKENI. The CDR3 is made up of 12 amino acids. CDR3 amino acids: CASSPMGDEQYF. The CDR3 nucleotides are TGTGCCAGCTCACCGATGGGGGACGAGCAGTACTTC. The full variable domain, its missing parts supplied by reference TRBV18 and TRBJ2-7, is NAGVMQNPRHLVRRRGQEARLRCSPMKGHSHVYWYRQLPEEGLKFMVYLQKENIIDESGMPKERFSAEFPKEGPSILRIQQVVRGDSAAYFCASSPMGDEQYFGPGTRLTVT.

The CDR3 bases are TGTGCCAGCAGTGAACAGGGGGTCGAGCAGTACTTC. Encoded protein: CASSEQGVEQYF. The chain links TRBV6-1 to TRBJ2-7; 7 nucleotides line up with TRBD1. CDR1 and CDR2 from the germline V gene are MNHNS and SASEGT. V gave up 2 bases and J gave up 6 bases; unmatched junction bases: 1. The CDR3 has 12 residues.

CDR3 DNA sequence: TGCGCCAGCAGGCGAACAGGGGGCACCGCTAGCGAGAACACCGGGGAGCTGTTTTTT. This translates into CASRRTGGTASENTGELFF. The rearrangement links TRBV5-1 to TRBJ2-2; 9 bases line up with TRBD1. The CDR3 loop spans 19 amino acids. Per the germline V gene, CDR1 is SGHRS and CDR2 is YFSETQ. V dropped 5 bases and J dropped 1; count of bases not matched to a gene: 15.

The rearrangement joins TRBV27 to TRBJ2-6; tentatively, D is TRBD2 (5 bases). CDR3 size: 15 residues. V was clipped by 2 bases and J by 0 bases, with 5 bases between them. Germline CDR1 and CDR2: MNHEY and SMNVEV (reference sequence). The CDR3 DNA is TGTGCCAGCAGTTTAACTAGCTCTGGGGCCAACGTCCTGACTTTC. Translating gives CASSLTSSGANVLTF.

The genes are TRBV7-2 and TRBJ2-7; D is unclear. CDR1 is SGHTA and CDR2 is FQGNSA in the germline V gene. The CDR3 totals 13 residues. The ends were cut back, 5 bases at V and 4 bases at J, with 12 bases in the middle. CDR3 sequence (DNA): TGTGCCAGCAGCGTGAAAATTGGATACGAGCAGTACTTC. Translation gives CASSVKIGYEQYF.

The chain combines TRBV7-2 with TRBJ2-1, with 14 bases identical to TRBD2. The V gene's germline CDR1 is SGHTA and CDR2 FQGNSA. The CDR3 totals 16 residues. V lost 8 bases to trimming and J lost 2 bases; unmatched junction nucleotides: 5. The CDR3 loop is CASRRLAGGPYNEQFF. CDR3 sequence (DNA): TGTGCCAGCCGAAGACTAGCGGGAGGGCCCTACAATGAGCAGTTCTTC. Based on the CDR3 plus reference TRBV7-2 and TRBJ2-1, the full variable domain is GAGVSQSPSNKVTEKGKDVELRCDPISGHTALYWYRQSLGQGLEFLIYFQGNSAPDKSGLPSDRFSAERTGGSVSTLTIQRTQQEDSAVYLCASRRLAGGPYNEQFFGPGTRLTVL.

The rearrangement uses TRBV7-8 and TRBJ1-1; maybe TRBD1 (5 bases). The germline V and J ends were trimmed by 1 base and 5 bases, with 23 bases remaining between them. CDR3 length: 18 amino acids. Germline CDR1 and CDR2: SGHVS and FQNEAQ. The CDR3 reads CASSLVPGSSSGGTEAFF. CDR3 nucleotides: TGTGCCAGCAGCTTAGTTCCCGGCAGCTCGTCGGGGGGGACTGAAGCTTTCTTT.

This clone was counted a single time. The rearrangement uses TRBV7-8 and TRBJ1-6, with 9 positions matching TRBD1. CDR3 size: 14 residues. V gave up 5 bases and J gave up 7 bases; unmatched junction bases: 3. Germline assignment: CDR1 SGHVS and CDR2 FQNEAQ. CDR3 sequence reads: CASSEGQGNSPLHF. The CDR3 nucleotides are TGTGCCAGCAGCGAGGGACAGGGAAATTCACCCCTCCACTTT.